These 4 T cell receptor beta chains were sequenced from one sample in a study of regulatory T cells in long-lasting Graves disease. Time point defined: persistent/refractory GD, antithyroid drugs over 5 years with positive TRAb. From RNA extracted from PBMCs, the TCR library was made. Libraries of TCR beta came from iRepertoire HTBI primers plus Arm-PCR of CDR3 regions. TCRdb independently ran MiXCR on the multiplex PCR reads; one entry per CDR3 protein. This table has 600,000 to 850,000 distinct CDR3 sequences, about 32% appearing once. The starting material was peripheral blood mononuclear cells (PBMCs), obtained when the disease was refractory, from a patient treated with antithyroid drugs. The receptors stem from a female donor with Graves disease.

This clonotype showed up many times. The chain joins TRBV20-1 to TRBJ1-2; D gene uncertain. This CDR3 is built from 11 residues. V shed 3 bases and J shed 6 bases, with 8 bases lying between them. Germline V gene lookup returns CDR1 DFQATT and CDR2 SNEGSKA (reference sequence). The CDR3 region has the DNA TGCAGTGCTAGCGCGGGTAATGGCTACACCTTC. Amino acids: CSASAGNGYTF.

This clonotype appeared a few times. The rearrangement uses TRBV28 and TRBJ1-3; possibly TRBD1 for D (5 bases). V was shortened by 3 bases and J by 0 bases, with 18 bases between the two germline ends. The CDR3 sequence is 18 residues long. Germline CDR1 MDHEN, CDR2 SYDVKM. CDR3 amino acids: CASSFSGQGPSSGNTIYF. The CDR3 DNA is TGTGCCAGCAGTTTCTCCGGCCAGGGACCGAGCTCTGGAAACACCATATATTTT.

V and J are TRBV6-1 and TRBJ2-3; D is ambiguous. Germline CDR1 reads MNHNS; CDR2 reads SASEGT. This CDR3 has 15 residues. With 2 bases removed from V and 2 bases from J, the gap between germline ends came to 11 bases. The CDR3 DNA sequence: TGTGCCAGCAGTGAAATCCCGACGACCACAGATACGCAGTATTTT. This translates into CASSEIPTTTDTQYF.

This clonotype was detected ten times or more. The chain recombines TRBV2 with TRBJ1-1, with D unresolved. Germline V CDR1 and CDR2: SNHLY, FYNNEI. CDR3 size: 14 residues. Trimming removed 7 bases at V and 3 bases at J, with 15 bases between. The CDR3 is CASNSRARDTEAFF. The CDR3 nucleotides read TGTGCCAGCAACAGTCGAGCAAGGGACACTGAAGCTTTCTTT.